This T cell receptor beta chain was recorded in a study of glioma-infiltrating T cells after dendritic cell vaccination. Whole-study context: Samples are from glioblastoma patients in Phase I and II dendritic cell vaccine trials. Monocyte-derived dendritic cells, cultured 6 to 8 days with IL-4 and GM-CSF, were pulsed with autologous tumor lysate.

The PCR used 60 V beta and 13 J beta primers. Method: immunoSEQ multiplex PCR; TCRdb's copy keeps in-frame clones and lacks some. The sample lists about 96,000 clones, about 79% occurring once. No glioblastoma patient carried an isocitrate dehydrogenase mutation. This clone has only a few counts. The source material was blood, sampled before dendritic cell vaccination. The TCR originated in a human donor with glioblastoma.

In DNA, the CDR3 is TGTGCCAGCAATGCGGCGGGGGGCGATTCCTACGAGCAGTACTTC. Its protein product is CASNAAGGDSYEQYF. The chain has TRBV2 and TRBJ2-7, with 8 bases that match TRBD2. V lost 7 bases and J lost 1; bases outside the gene matches: 9. CDR3 length equals 15 residues. In germline, CDR1 is SNHLY, CDR2 FYNNEI.